The T cell receptor beta chain under discussion was sequenced for a study of T cell responses to AZD1222 COVID-19 vaccine. The data were produced by immunoSEQ multiplex PCR, yet TCRdb's version contains in-frame clones alone and is incomplete. The sample records approximately 100,000 clones, roughly nine tenths being singletons. CDR3 length: 13 amino acids. The V end lost 0 bases, the J end lost 11 bases, and 8 bases lay between the germline ends. Germline V gives CDR1 LGHDT, CDR2 YNNKEL (reference sequence). The V call is TRBV3-1 (or the pseudogene TRBV3-2), the J call TRBJ1-6, with D perhaps TRBD1 (5 bases). The origin of this receptor is an adult in good health. Sequenced material: peripheral blood, taken on day 0 of AZD1222 vaccination. DNA for the CDR3: TGTGCCAGCAGCCAAGATGGGGGAACACCCCTCCACTTT. Its translation: CASSQDGGTPLHF.